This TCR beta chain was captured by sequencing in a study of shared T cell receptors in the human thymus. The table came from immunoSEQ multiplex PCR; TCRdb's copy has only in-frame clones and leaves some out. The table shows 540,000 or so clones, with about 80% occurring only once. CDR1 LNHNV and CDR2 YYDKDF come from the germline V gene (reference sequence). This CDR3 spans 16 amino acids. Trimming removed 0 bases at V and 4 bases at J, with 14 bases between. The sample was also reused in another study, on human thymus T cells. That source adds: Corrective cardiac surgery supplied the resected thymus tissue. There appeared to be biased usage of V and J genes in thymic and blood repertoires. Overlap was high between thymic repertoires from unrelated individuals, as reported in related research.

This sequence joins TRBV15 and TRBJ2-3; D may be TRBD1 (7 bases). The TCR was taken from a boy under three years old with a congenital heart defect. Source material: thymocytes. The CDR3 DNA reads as TGTGCCACCAGCAGAGAAAGGCAGGGGGGCGCAGATACGCAGTATTTT. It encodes CATSRERQGGADTQYF.